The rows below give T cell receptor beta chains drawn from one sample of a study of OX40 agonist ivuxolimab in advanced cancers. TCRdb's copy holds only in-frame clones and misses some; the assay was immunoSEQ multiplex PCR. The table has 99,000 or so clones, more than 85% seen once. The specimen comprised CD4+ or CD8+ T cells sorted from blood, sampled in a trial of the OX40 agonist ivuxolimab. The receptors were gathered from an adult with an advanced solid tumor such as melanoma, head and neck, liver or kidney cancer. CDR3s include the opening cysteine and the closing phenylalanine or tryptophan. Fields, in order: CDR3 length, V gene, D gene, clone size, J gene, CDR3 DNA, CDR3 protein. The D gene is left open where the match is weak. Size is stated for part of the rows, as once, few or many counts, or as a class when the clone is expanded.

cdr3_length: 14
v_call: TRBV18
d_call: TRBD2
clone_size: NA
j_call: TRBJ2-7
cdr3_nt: TGTGCCAGCTCACGACTAGCGGGAGTCCACGAGCAGTACTTC
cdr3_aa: CASSRLAGVHEQYF

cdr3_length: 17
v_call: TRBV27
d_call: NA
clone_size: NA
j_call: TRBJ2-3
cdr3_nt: TGTGCCAGCAGTTTAGGGGCGGGCGGGATGAGGCCAGATACGCAGTATTTT
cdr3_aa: CASSLGAGGMRPDTQYF

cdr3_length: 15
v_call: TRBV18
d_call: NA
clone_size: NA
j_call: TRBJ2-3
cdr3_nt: TGTGCCAGCTCACTTTCCGGGCCTAGCACAGATACGCAGTATTTT
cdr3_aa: CASSLSGPSTDTQYF

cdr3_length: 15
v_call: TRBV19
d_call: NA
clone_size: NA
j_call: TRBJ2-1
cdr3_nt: TGTGCCAGTAGTATTACAGCTAGCGACTACAATGAGCAGTTCTTC
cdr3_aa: CASSITASDYNEQFF

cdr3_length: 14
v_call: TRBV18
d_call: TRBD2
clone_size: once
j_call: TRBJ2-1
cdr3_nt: TGTGCCAGCTCACCTAAACTAGCGGACAATGAGCAGTTCTTC
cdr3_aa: CASSPKLADNEQFF

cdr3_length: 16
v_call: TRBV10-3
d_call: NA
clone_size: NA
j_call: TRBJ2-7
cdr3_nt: TGTGCCATCAGTGGAGGGTTTAGCGGAATATCCTACGAGCAGTACTTC
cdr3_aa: CAISGGFSGISYEQYF

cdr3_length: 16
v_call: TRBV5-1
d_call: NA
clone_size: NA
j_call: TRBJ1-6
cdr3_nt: TGCGCCAGCAGCTTGGCCGGGTCCCGTATTAATTCACCCCTCCACTTT
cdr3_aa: CASSLAGSRINSPLHF

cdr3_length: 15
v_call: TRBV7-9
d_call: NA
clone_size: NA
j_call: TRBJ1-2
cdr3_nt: TGTGCCAGCAGTCGTTGGACGGATCCCTCCTATGGCTACACCTTC
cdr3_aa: CASSRWTDPSYGYTF

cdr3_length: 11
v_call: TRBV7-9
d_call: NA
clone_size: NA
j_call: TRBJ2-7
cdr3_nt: TGTGCCAGCAGCTTGGGAATCGAGCAGTACTTC
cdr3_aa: CASSLGIEQYF

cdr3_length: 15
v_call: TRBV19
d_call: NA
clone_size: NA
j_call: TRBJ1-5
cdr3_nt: TGTGCCAGTAGTGGTATAGGTCTAAGCAATCAGCCCCAGCATTTT
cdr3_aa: CASSGIGLSNQPQHF

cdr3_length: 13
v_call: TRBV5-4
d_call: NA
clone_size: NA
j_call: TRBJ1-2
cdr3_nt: TGTGCCAGCAGCTTGGGGCATGGCTATGGCTACACCTTC
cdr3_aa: CASSLGHGYGYTF

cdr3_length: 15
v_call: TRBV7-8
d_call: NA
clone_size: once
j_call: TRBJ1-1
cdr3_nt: TGTGCCAGCAGCTTCGAAACAGGGACGAACACTGAAGCTTTCTTT
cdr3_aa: CASSFETGTNTEAFF

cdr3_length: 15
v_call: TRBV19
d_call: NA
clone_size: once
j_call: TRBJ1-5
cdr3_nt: TGTGCCAGTAGCTCGGCCCAGGGGCGAAATCAGCCCCAGCATTTT
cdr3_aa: CASSSAQGRNQPQHF

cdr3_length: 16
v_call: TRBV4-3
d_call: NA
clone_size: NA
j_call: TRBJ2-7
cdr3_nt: TGCGCCAGCAGCCAAGACATCAACAAGGGGGTATACGAGCAGTACTTC
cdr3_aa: CASSQDINKGVYEQYF

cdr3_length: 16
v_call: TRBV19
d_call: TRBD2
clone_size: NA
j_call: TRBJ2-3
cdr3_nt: TGTGCCAGTAGTATGACTAGCGGGAGGGGCACAGATACGCAGTATTTT
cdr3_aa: CASSMTSGRGTDTQYF

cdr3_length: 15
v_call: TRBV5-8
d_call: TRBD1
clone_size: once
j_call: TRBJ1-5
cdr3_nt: TGTGCCAGCAGCTTGGGACAGGGGGACGTTCAGCCCCAGCATTTT
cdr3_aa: CASSLGQGDVQPQHF

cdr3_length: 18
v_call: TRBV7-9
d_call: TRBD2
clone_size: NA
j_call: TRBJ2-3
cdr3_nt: TGTGCCAGCAGCCCAAAAAGACTAGCGGGGAACTTAGCAGATACGCAGTATTTT
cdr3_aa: CASSPKRLAGNLADTQYF

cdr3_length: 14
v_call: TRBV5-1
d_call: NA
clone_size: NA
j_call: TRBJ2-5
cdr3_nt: TGCGCCAGCAGCTTGGGGAGGGACAGAACGAAATATAACTTC
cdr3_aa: CASSLGRDRTKYNF

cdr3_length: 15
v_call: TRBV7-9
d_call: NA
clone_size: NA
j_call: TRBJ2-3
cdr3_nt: TGTGCCAGCAGCTACGGTGGGGCCCTCACAGATACGCAGTATTTT
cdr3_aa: CASSYGGALTDTQYF

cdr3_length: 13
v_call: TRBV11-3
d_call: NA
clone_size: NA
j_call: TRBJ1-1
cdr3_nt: TGTGCCAGCAGCTTAGAATCGAACACTGAAGCTTTCTTT
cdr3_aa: CASSLESNTEAFF

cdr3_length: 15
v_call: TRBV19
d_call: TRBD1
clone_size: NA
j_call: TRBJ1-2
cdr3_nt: TGTGCCAGTAGCGACCCCAGGGGGAGGGCCTATGGCTACACCTTC
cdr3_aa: CASSDPRGRAYGYTF

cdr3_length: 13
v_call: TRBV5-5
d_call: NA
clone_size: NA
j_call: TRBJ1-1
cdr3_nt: TGTGCCAGCAGCTTTGGGGGGAACACTGAAGCTTTCTTT
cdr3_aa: CASSFGGNTEAFF

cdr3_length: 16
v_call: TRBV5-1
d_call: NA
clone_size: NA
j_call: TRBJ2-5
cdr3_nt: TGCGCCAGCAGCTTGGAGGGAAACGTTCCACAAGAGACCCAGTACTTC
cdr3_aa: CASSLEGNVPQETQYF

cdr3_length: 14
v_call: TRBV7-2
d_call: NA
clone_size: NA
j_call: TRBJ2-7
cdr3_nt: TGTGCCAGCAGCTTAGCTGGCGGTGCGAACGAGCAGTACTTC
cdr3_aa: CASSLAGGANEQYF

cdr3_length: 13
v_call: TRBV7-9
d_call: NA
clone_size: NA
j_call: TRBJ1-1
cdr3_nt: TGTGCCAGCAGCTTAGAGGGGGTCACTGAAGCTTTCTTT
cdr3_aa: CASSLEGVTEAFF

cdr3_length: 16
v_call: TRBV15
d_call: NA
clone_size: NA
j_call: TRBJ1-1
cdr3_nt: TGTGCCACCAGCAGAGATATCGGTGGGTGGGACACTGAAGCTTTCTTT
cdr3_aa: CATSRDIGGWDTEAFF

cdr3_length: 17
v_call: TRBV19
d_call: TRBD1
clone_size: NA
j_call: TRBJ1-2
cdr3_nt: TGTGCCAGTAGTGGCCCCTCCGGGACAGGGGCATTTTTGGGCTACACCTTC
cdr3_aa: CASSGPSGTGAFLGYTF

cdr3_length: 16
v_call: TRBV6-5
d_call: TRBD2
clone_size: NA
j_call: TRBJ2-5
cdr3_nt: TGTGCCAGCAGTTCCAAACGGGGGAGCGGGAGAGAGACCCAGTACTTC
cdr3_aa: CASSSKRGSGRETQYF

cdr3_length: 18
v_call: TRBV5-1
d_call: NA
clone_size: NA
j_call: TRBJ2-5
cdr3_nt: TGCGCCAGCAGATTGGAGGGTGTGGGGGGCGGAGGCCAAGAGACCCAGTACTTC
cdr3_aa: CASRLEGVGGGGQETQYF

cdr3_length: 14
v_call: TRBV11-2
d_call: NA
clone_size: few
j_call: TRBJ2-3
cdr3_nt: TGTGCCAGCTCCGACAGGACTAGCACAGATACGCAGTATTTT
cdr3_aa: CASSDRTSTDTQYF

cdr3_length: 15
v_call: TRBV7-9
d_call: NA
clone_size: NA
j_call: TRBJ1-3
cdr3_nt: TGTGCCAGCAGCTTACGTGGGACCTCCGGAAACACCATATATTTT
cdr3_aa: CASSLRGTSGNTIYF

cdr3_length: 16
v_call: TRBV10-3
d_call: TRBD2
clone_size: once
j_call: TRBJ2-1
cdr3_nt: TGTGCCTCCAAAGCGAGGGCTAGCGGCTCCTACAATGAGCAGTTCTTC
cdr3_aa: CASKARASGSYNEQFF

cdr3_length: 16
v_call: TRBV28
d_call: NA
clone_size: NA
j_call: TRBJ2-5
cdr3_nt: TGTGCCAGCAGTTTGGGCTCTTGGGCGGGACAAGAGACCCAGTACTTC
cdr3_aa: CASSLGSWAGQETQYF

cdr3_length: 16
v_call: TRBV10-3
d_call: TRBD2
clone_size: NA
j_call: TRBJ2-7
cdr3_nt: TGTGCCATCAGTGACCCCGGGGCGGGAGGGGCGTACGAGCAGTACTTC
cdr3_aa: CAISDPGAGGAYEQYF

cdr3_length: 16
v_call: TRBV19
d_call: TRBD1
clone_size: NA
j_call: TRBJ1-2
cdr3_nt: TGTGCCAGTAGTATCGACAGGGGCCTTACTAACTATGGCTACACCTTC
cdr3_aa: CASSIDRGLTNYGYTF

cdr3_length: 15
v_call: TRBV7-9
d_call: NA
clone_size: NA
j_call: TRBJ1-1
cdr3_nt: TGTGCCAGCAGCTTAGATATGGGGAGGAACACTGAAGCTTTCTTT
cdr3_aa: CASSLDMGRNTEAFF

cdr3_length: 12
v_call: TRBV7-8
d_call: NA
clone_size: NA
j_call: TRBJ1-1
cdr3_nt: TGTGCCAGCAGCCCCACCGTTGCTGAAGCTTTCTTT
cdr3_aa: CASSPTVAEAFF